This T cell receptor (beta chain) came from a study of cytomegalovirus exposure and HLA in healthy donors. Notes on this clone: What it binds is unknown.

Primers included in the PCR were 60 Vbeta and 13 Jbeta primers. Data came from immunoSEQ multiplex PCR; TCRdb stores just in-frame clones and leaves some out. The repertoire has 150,000 to 200,000 clones, around 80% of them found once; the top ten carry about 8%. Findings and limits, study-wide: Confirmation was obtained in vitro that three CMV-associated chains are specific for CMV antigens.

The trim removed 7 bases at V and 9 bases at J, leaving 9 bases unmatched. This CDR3 has 14 residues. Germline-derived CDR1 and CDR2 are MNHEY and SMNVEV (reference sequence). Sequenced sample: PBMCs. The TCR originated in a woman aged 40 to 50 in good health and CMV-seropositive. The chain employs TRBV27 and TRBJ1-6, with 7 bases matching TRBD1. In nucleotides, the CDR3 is TGTGCCAGCACCTATCGACAGGGTAGTTCACCCCTCCACTTT. Translated, it gives CASTYRQGSSPLHF.